The clone carrying this T cell receptor beta chain was detected ten times or more. The TCR beta library used iRepertoire HTBI primers with Arm-PCR amplification of CDR3. One entry per CDR3 protein results from TCRdb running MiXCR on the multiplex PCR reads. Here the sample spans 500,000 to 700,000 distinct CDR3 sequences, roughly 15% being singletons. Time point given: newly diagnosed GD, antithyroid drugs for less than 3 months. PBMC RNA served as the TCR library source. This sample was taken from a study of regulatory T cells in long-lasting Graves disease. The V segment lost 6 bases and the J segment 5 bases; nucleotides outside the gene matches: 6. The CDR3 has 14 amino acids. CDR1 MNHEY and CDR2 SVGAGI come from the germline V gene. This same sample was also part of a study on T cells in Graves' hyperthyroidism and ophthalmopathy. This second report adds: First-round RT-PCR targeting the TCR CDR3 was performed with the HTBI primer set. Ophthalmopathy was separated from stable hyperthyroidism by a 13 V-J model.

Specimen: peripheral blood mononuclear cells (PBMCs), collected at new diagnosis, from a patient treated with antithyroid drugs. This chain joins TRBV6-5 and TRBJ1-5, with TRBD1 matching 8 bases. This sequence originates from a woman aged 30 to 39 with Graves disease. CDR3 residues: CASRYRGSYQPQHF. For the CDR3, the DNA is TGTGCCAGCAGATACAGGGGGAGCTATCAGCCCCAGCATTTT.